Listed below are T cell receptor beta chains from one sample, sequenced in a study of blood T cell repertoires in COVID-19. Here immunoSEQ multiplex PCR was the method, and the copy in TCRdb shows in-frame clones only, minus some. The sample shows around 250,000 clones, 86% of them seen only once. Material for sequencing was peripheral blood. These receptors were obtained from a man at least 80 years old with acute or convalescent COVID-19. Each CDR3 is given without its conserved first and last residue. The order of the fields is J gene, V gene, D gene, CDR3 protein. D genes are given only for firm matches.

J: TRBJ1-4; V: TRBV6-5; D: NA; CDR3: ASSTGRGNEKLF
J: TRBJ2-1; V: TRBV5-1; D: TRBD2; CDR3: ASSSGTSGRAFDEQF
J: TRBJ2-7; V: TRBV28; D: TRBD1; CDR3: ASNRGYEQY
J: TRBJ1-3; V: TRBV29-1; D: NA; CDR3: SVEDGQGSGNTIY
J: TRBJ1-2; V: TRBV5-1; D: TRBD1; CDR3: ASSQTSRDRKGIYGYT
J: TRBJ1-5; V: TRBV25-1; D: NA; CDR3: ASSGLGGNQPQH
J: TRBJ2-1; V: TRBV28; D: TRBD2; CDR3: ASSPRGSGRYNEQF
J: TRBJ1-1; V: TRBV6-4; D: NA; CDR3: ASRQNTEAF
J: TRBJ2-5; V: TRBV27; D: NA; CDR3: ASSFTGGQETQY
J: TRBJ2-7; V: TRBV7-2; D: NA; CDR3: ASSLVQYDEQY
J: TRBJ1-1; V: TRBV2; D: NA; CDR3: ASSPGALGTEAF
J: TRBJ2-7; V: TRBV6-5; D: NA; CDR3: ASSRTDAYEQY
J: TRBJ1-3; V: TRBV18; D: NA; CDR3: ASSGQSSGNTIY
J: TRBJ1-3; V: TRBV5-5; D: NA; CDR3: ASSLSISGNTIY
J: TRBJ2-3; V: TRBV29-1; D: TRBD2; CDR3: SVSGRGDTQY
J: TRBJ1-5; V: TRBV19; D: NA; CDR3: ASSIDQWNQPQH
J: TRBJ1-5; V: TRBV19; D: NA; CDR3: ASSIPGAYSNQPQH
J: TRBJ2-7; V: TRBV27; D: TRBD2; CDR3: ASSRRTSGSTVEQY
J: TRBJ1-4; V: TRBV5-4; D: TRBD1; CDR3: ASSGGTGGSTNEKLF
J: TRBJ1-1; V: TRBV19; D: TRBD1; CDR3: ASSRLVRDRDSTEAF
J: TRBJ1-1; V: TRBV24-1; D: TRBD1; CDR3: ATSDWGQSGKAF